A single sample gave rise to the 5 T cell receptor beta chains below, sequenced in a study of cytomegalovirus exposure and HLA in healthy donors. Assay used: immunoSEQ multiplex PCR; TCRdb lists only in-frame clones, some missing. The repertoire holds some 84,000 clones, roughly 93% seen once, with over 2% in the top ten. Source material: PBMCs. These receptor sequences come from a man aged 25-45 years in good health and CMV-seronegative.

This clone turned up a few times. J is TRBJ1-2 and V is TRBV6-5; no firm D call. There are 13 residues in the CDR3. Trimming left V 5 bases short and J 5 bases short, with 12 bases between. CDR1 is MNHEY and CDR2 is SVGAGI in the germline V gene. This chain's CDR3 is CASSAGSVYGYTF. As DNA, the CDR3 is TGTGCCAGCAGTGCCGGGAGTGTTTATGGCTACACCTTC.

This chain links TRBV5-1 with TRBJ2-1; 7 bases align to TRBD2. Trimming at V came to 4 bases and at J to 5 bases, leaving 9 bases not matched to a gene. Germline V gene data show CDR1 as SGHRS and CDR2 as YFSETQ. The CDR3 runs to 15 residues. The CDR3 is CASSLPGGRDNEQFF. Here the CDR3 DNA reads TGCGCCAGCAGCCTCCCCGGCGGGAGAGACAATGAGCAGTTCTTC. Filled out from reference TRBV5-1 and TRBJ2-1, the complete variable domain reads KAGVTQTPRYLIKTRGQQVTLSCSPISGHRSVSWYQQTPGQGLQFLFEYFSETQRNKGNFPGRFSGRQFSNSRSEMNVSTLELGDSALYLCASSLPGGRDNEQFFGPGTRLTVL.

This rearrangement joins TRBV19 to TRBJ2-2; D call uncertain. Germline CDR1 is LNHDA and CDR2 is SQIVND (reference sequence). CDR3 length: 12 residues. Between the trimmed V and J ends, which lost 6 bases and 4 bases, there was a span of 6 bases. For the CDR3, the DNA is TGTGCCAGTAGCTCTTTCACCGGGGAGCTGTTTTTT. Its translation is CASSSFTGELFF.

The chain is built from TRBV18 and TRBJ1-5, with D possibly matching TRBD1 (5 bases). In germline, CDR1 is KGHSH, CDR2 LQKENI. Trimming shortened V by 1 base and J by 1 base, and 11 bases separated the two germline ends. The CDR3 contains 16 residues. In nucleotides, the CDR3 is TGTGCCAGCTCACCACAGGGGCCCCTGAGCAATCAGCCCCAGCATTTT. It specifies CASSPQGPLSNQPQHF. Looking up the rest from reference TRBV18 and TRBJ1-5 gives the full variable domain: NAGVMQNPRHLVRRRGQEARLRCSPMKGHSHVYWYRQLPEEGLKFMVYLQKENIIDESGMPKERFSAEFPKEGPSILRIQQVVRGDSAAYFCASSPQGPLSNQPQHFGDGTRLSIL.

The chain carries TRBV2 and TRBJ1-3, with 8 bases aligning to TRBD1. Germline CDR1 reads SNHLY; CDR2 reads FYNNEI. The CDR3 is 16 amino acids. V lost 6 bases and J lost 4; bases outside the gene matches: 11. The CDR3 region has the DNA TGTGCCAGCAGATCCGGGACAGGCGGCTCAGGAAACACCATATATTTT. It translates to CASRSGTGGSGNTIYF.